Below, 4 T cell receptor beta chains from the same sample are listed, as sequenced in a study of cytomegalovirus exposure and HLA in healthy donors. Libraries were prepared by immunoSEQ multiplex PCR; TCRdb keeps only in-frame clonotypes and omits some of them. The sample lists 97,000 or so clones; 85% to 95% were seen once. The source material was PBMCs. Every receptor here comes from a woman in her late teens or twenties in good health and CMV-seronegative.

The chain couples TRBV12-5 to TRBJ1-1; D might be TRBD1 (6 bases). Germline CDR1 reads LGHNT; CDR2 reads FRNRAP. V was shortened by 5 bases and J by 7 bases, with 17 bases between the two germline ends. The CDR3 sequence is 14 residues long. CDR3 nucleotides: TGTGCTAGTGGTGCAAGTTTACAGGGTGGTGAAGCTTTCTTT. Translated: CASGASLQGGEAFF.

This chain links TRBV5-1 with TRBJ2-3; 11 bases match TRBD2. With V trimmed by 4 bases and J by 3 bases, 10 bases remained unmatched. Germline values: CDR1 SGHRS, CDR2 YFSETQ. The CDR3 is made up of 17 amino acids. CDR3: CASSTRLAGLDTDTQYF. The CDR3 region has the DNA TGCGCCAGCAGCACTAGACTAGCGGGGCTGGATACAGATACGCAGTATTTT.

This chain links TRBV25-1 with TRBJ2-2, with 7 bases lining up with TRBD2. CDR3 length equals 14 residues. J was trimmed by 2 bases and V by 5 bases; bases with no gene match: 2. Germline CDR1 is MGHDK and CDR2 is SYGVNS. The CDR3 spells CASSRDYNTGELFF. CDR3 bases: TGTGCCAGCAGTAGGGACTACAACACCGGGGAGCTGTTTTTT.

The chain uses TRBV19 and TRBJ1-5, with 9 bases matching TRBD1. V lost 3 bases and J lost 5; bases outside the gene matches: 5. Germline-derived CDR1 and CDR2 are LNHDA and SQIVND (reference sequence). The CDR3 loop spans 15 amino acids. CDR3 region: CASSIPRQGDQPQHF. In DNA, the CDR3 is TGTGCCAGTAGTATTCCGCGACAGGGGGATCAGCCCCAGCATTTT.